The 24 T cell receptor beta chains given below trace back to one sample, sequenced in a study of blood T cells in healthy people across ages. A J-beta primer mix and a sample-barcoded 5' primer were used in a second PCR of roughly 7 to 12 cycles. Each CDR3 protein is one row after TCRdb ran MiXCR on the 5' RACE reads. This sample has 730,000 or so distinct CDR3 sequences; more than 40% occur once, and the top ten carry roughly 20%. Sequencing was carried out using blood. The receptors shown here come from a woman in her sixties in good health.

This clonotype came up a few times. The gene calls are TRBV11-2 and TRBJ2-7; no clear D gene. Looked up from germline, CDR1 is SGHAT and CDR2 is FQNNGV. This CDR3 has 14 residues. V gave up 1 base and J gave up 3 bases, with 10 bases separating them. The chain's CDR3 is CASSLAGALYEQYF. CDR3 nucleotides: TGTGCCAGCAGCTTAGCCGGCGCTCTCTACGAGCAGTACTTC.

V is TRBV5-1 and J is TRBJ2-1; a weak D match, TRBD1 (5 bases). Germline assignment: CDR1 SGHRS and CDR2 YFSETQ. This CDR3 has 12 residues. The V and J ends lost 3 bases and 7 bases respectively, with 8 bases between them. The CDR3, as DNA: TGCGCCAGCAGCTCACGACAGAATGAGCAGTTCTTC. As protein: CASSSRQNEQFF.

This chain joins TRBV7-9 and TRBJ2-5, with 7 bases fitting TRBD1. Germline CDR1 and CDR2: SEHNR and FQNEAQ (reference sequence). V gave up 5 bases and J gave up 5 bases; unmatched junction bases: 14. This CDR3 spans 16 amino acids. The CDR3 protein is CASSQVTGARAETQYF. The CDR3 DNA follows: TGTGCCAGCAGCCAAGTTACAGGGGCAAGGGCTGAGACCCAGTACTTC.

This clonotype was observed at least ten times. This chain uses TRBV9 with TRBJ2-5; perhaps TRBD1 as D (5 bases). Trimming cost V 0 bases and J 2 bases, with 8 bases left between them. Germline CDR1 SGDLS, CDR2 YYNGEE. The CDR3 sequence is 14 residues long. CDR3 sequence reads: CASSVGGAQETQYF. The CDR3 bases are TGTGCCAGCAGCGTAGGTGGGGCTCAAGAGACCCAGTACTTC.

A few counts support this clonotype. The chain links TRBV20-1 to TRBJ2-2; D not certain. The germline CDR1 and CDR2 sequences are DFQATT and SNEGSKA (reference sequence). Trimming pared 0 bases from V and 7 bases from J, leaving 9 bases between. CDR3 length equals 13 residues. The CDR3 protein is CSARDPGYGELFF. CDR3 in DNA: TGCAGTGCTAGAGATCCCGGGTACGGGGAGCTGTTTTTT.

The chain couples TRBV3-1 to TRBJ2-1; 9 bases agree with TRBD2. With 8 bases clipped from V and 9 bases from J, the junction kept 5 bases outside the gene matches. Germline CDR1 and CDR2: LGHDT and YNNKEL (reference sequence). This CDR3 is built from 12 residues. CDR3 amino acids: CASVAGGGEQFF. The CDR3, as DNA: TGTGCCAGCGTCGCGGGGGGGGGTGAGCAGTTCTTC.

V is TRBV28 and J is TRBJ2-4; 10 bases match TRBD1. The assigned J gene may be wrong: the sequence end matches TRBJ2-5 better. Germline CDR1 MDHEN, CDR2 SYDVKM. The CDR3 is 14 amino acids. The CDR3 region is CASKDDRGRETQYF. Here the CDR3 DNA reads TGTGCCAGCAAAGACGACAGGGGGCGAGAGACCCAGTACTTC.

The V and J genes are TRBV4-3 and TRBJ1-2; D unclear. V was clipped by 3 bases and J by 2 bases, with 13 bases between them. The germline V gene has CDR1 LGHNA and CDR2 YSLEER. CDR3 length: 15 amino acids. CDR3 in amino acids: CASSQTTARNYGYTF. In DNA form, the CDR3 reads TGCGCCAGCAGCCAGACAACGGCGCGGAACTATGGCTACACCTTC.

This clonotype was found a few times. V and J are TRBV5-1 and TRBJ2-1, with TRBD2 matching 12 bases. The CDR3 is 15 residues long. The junction had 2 bases not matched to a gene; V was cut back by 1 base and J by 6 bases. Looked up from germline, CDR1 is SGHRS and CDR2 is YFSETQ. The DNA of the CDR3 is TGCGCCAGCAGCTTGCCTAGCGGGGGGGCCAATGAGCAGTTCTTC. It encodes CASSLPSGGANEQFF.

Note on this clonotype: At one of its ends the junction is not consistent with the germline gene, which may arise from a read error. V gene TRBV3-1 combines with J gene TRBJ2-4; 13 bases match TRBD2. The germline gives CDR1 LGHDT, CDR2 YNNKEL (reference sequence). The CDR3 runs 19 residues. CDR3 protein: CVSSPGQGLAGVSENIQYF. CDR3 bases: TGTGTCAGCAGCCCAGGGCAAGGACTAGCGGGGGTATCGGAAAACATTCAGTACTTC.

Notes on this clonotype: A read error may account for a junction end that differs from germline. The chain uses TRBV2 and TRBJ2-3, with D possibly being TRBD2 (5 bases). This CDR3 has 15 amino acids. Germline CDR1 is SNHLY and CDR2 is FYNNEI. This CDR3 is CASSQAETSTDTQYF. The CDR3 DNA is TGTGCCAGCAGTCAAGCGGAGACTAGCACAGATACGCAGTATTTT. The full variable domain, in which reference TRBV2 and TRBJ2-3 provide the parts outside the CDR3, is EPEVTQTPSHQVTQMGQEVILRCVPISNHLYFYWYRQILGQKVEFLVSFYNNEISEKSEIFDDQFSVERPDGSNFTLKIRSTKLEDSAMYFCASSQAETSTDTQYFGPGTRLTVL.

This clonotype was observed a handful of times. V is TRBV14 and J is TRBJ1-2; D might be TRBD1 (5 bases). The CDR3 loop spans 15 amino acids. Germline assignment: CDR1 SGHDN and CDR2 FVKESK. Trimming shortened V by 5 bases and J by 4 bases, and 17 bases separated the two germline ends. The CDR3 is CASSSAGTQLYGYTF. The CDR3 bases are TGTGCCAGCAGCTCAGCCGGGACTCAGCTCTATGGCTACACCTTC.

The chain recombines TRBV19 with TRBJ2-3; TRBD1 matches at 11 bases. Germline V CDR1 and CDR2: LNHDA, SQIVND (reference sequence). The CDR3 is made up of 17 amino acids. The V and J ends lost 3 bases and 8 bases, in that order; junction bases with no gene match: 13. The CDR3 sequence: CASSMGSDRGHGATQYF. The DNA for the CDR3 is TGTGCCAGTAGTATGGGGTCGGACAGGGGGCATGGAGCTACGCAGTATTTT.

The chain links TRBV11-2 to TRBJ2-1; 8 bases match TRBD1. The V gene end was trimmed by 0 bases and the J gene end by 10 bases; junction bases not matched to a gene: 14. CDR3 size: 17 residues. Germline CDR1 is SGHAT and CDR2 is FQNNGV. CDR3 DNA: TGTGCCAGCAGCTTAGATCCGGCCAGGGGGCGCTTCGACGAGCAGTTCTTC. This encodes CASSLDPARGRFDEQFF.

This clonotype came up a few times. The rearrangement joins TRBV18 to TRBJ2-1, with D possibly being TRBD2 (5 bases). The CDR3 totals 18 residues. Germline V gives CDR1 KGHSH, CDR2 LQKENI. The V end lost 3 bases, the J end lost 4 bases, and 22 bases lay between the germline ends. The CDR3 sequence is CASSPSRPSPITYNEQFF. CDR3 bases: TGTGCCAGCTCACCCTCGCGACCTAGCCCAATAACATACAATGAGCAGTTCTTC. The full variable domain, completed using reference TRBV18 and TRBJ2-1, is NAGVMQNPRHLVRRRGQEARLRCSPMKGHSHVYWYRQLPEEGLKFMVYLQKENIIDESGMPKERFSAEFPKEGPSILRIQQVVRGDSAAYFCASSPSRPSPITYNEQFFGPGTRLTVL.

The genes are TRBV3-1 and TRBJ2-1; 8 bases match TRBD2. Germline V CDR1 and CDR2: LGHDT, YNNKEL (reference sequence). The CDR3 length is 12 residues. With V trimmed by 4 bases and J by 11 bases, 4 bases remained unmatched. Here the CDR3 reads CASSPQRGQQFF. The CDR3 DNA sequence: TGTGCCAGCAGCCCCCAGCGGGGGCAGCAGTTCTTC.

This clonotype was detected only a few times. One end of the junction varies from germline; a read error may be responsible. The V gene is TRBV6-2 or TRBV6-3, the J gene TRBJ2-1; D is perhaps TRBD2 (6 bases). Germline V lookup: CDR1 MNHEY, CDR2 SVGEGT. The CDR3 runs 14 residues. The CDR3 coding sequence is TGTGCCAGCAGTTACACGGCGGGATACACTGAGCAGTTCTTC. Its protein product is CASSYTAGYTEQFF.

The chain employs TRBV18 and TRBJ2-1; a weak D match, TRBD2 (6 bases). The CDR3 covers 17 residues. Germline V gives CDR1 KGHSH, CDR2 LQKENI. With 2 bases removed from V and 1 base from J, the gap between germline ends came to 15 bases. CDR3 DNA sequence: TGTGCCAGCTCACCAGGTTGGAGGGGACTTTCCTACAATGAGCAGTTCTTC. It codes for CASSPGWRGLSYNEQFF.

The table lists this clonotype with many counts. The chain links TRBV6-2 or TRBV6-3 to TRBJ2-1; no definite D call. The CDR3 has 16 amino acids. Trimming took off 5 bases at V and 0 bases at J, with 14 bases between the two ends. Germline-derived CDR1 and CDR2 are MNHEY and SVGEGT. The CDR3 coding sequence is TGTGCCAGCAGTGACGGTGATTATAGCTCCTACAATGAGCAGTTCTTC. It encodes CASSDGDYSSYNEQFF.

This clonotype turned up a few times. The chain recombines TRBV12-3 or TRBV12-4 with TRBJ1-1; 7 bases fit TRBD1. Trimming cost V 1 base and J 2 bases; bases outside gene matches: 4. The CDR3 length is 15 residues. CDR3 in amino acids: CASSLGDSSNTEAFF. In nucleotides, the CDR3 is TGTGCCAGCAGTTTAGGGGACAGCTCTAACACTGAAGCTTTCTTT.

The chain has TRBV6-5 and TRBJ2-5, with 9 bases matching TRBD1. The DNA end is a closer match to TRBJ2-7, so the J assignment may be wrong. Germline assignment: CDR1 MNHEY and CDR2 SVGAGI. The CDR3 runs 15 residues. The CDR3 DNA reads TGTGCCAGCAGTCCCCTTAGGGACAGGGCTGCCGAGCAGTACTTC. Translated: CASSPLRDRAAEQYF.

There are many counts of this clonotype. V and J are TRBV7-2 and TRBJ2-1; 10 bases align to TRBD2. The CDR3 contains 15 residues. V lost 5 bases, J lost 6 bases, and 7 bases stayed unmatched. Germline CDR1 is SGHTA and CDR2 is FQGNSA. The CDR3: CASSPSGGQFNEQFF. DNA of the CDR3: TGTGCCAGCAGCCCTAGCGGGGGACAGTTCAATGAGCAGTTCTTC.

This clonotype was counted at least ten times. The chain joins TRBV15 to TRBJ2-3; D might be TRBD2 (6 bases). In germline, CDR1 is LNHNV, CDR2 YYDKDF (reference sequence). There are 12 residues in the CDR3. Trimming left V 0 bases short and J 9 bases short, with 7 bases between. The CDR3 loop reads CATSREGGTQYF. The CDR3 region has the DNA TGTGCCACCAGCAGAGAGGGAGGAACGCAGTATTTT.

The table lists this clonotype with many counts. The chain carries TRBV24-1 and TRBJ1-2; D ambiguous. The germline V gene encodes CDR1 KGHDR and CDR2 SFDVKD. V dropped 2 bases and J dropped 7 bases, with 7 bases sitting between them. The CDR3 totals 12 residues. The CDR3, as DNA: TGTGCCACCAGTGATTCAACAACTGGCTACACCTTC. Amino acid sequence: CATSDSTTGYTF.